Reported below is one TCR beta chain. Its antigen is as yet unknown. J lost 5 bases, V lost 8 bases, and 2 bases had no gene match. Germline V gene lookup returns CDR1 LGHDT and CDR2 YNNKEL (reference sequence). This CDR3 comprises 12 residues. Investigators profiled TCR beta VDJ and CDR3 from genomic DNA template. TCRdb ran MiXCR on the reads and lists one entry per CDR3 protein. Here the sample spans about 270,000 distinct CDR3 sequences, roughly 50% being singletons. These data originate in a study of CD8+CD57+ T cells in acquired aplastic anemia. As for the study in general: Isolated CD4+ and CD8+ cells, once sorted, yielded DNA averaging around 3.1 ug.

Study-level points and caveats: It was found that twenty-nine CD8+ CDR3 sequences were shared between patients and controls. Patients and controls had CD8+ Simpson's diversity values that were not significantly distinct.

The specimen was sorted CD4+, CD8+, or CD8+CD57+ T cells (not recorded which) from PBMCs. The chain has TRBV3-1 and TRBJ1-5; TRBD1 agrees at 8 bases. The sequence was obtained from a human donor with severe aplastic anemia or a healthy control (not recorded which). The CDR3 DNA reads TGTGCCAGCGGACAGGGCGATCAGCCCCAGCATTTT. It is translated as CASGQGDQPQHF.